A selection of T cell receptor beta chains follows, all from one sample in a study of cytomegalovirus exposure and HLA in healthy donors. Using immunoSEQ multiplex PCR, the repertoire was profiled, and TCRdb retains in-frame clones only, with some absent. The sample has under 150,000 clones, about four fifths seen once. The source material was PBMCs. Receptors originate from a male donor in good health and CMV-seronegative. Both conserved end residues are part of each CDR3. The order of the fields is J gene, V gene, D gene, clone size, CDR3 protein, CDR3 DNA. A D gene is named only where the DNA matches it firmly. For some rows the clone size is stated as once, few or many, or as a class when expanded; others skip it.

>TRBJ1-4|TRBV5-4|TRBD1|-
CASSLKDRNEKLFF
TGTGCCAGCAGCTTAAAGGACAGGAATGAAAAACTGTTTTTT
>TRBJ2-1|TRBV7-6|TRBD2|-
CASSHSGSSYNEQFF
TGTGCCAGCAGTCATAGCGGGAGTTCCTACAATGAGCAGTTCTTC
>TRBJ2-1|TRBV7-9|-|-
CASSNPVRVNEQFF
TGTGCCAGCAGTAACCCGGTCAGGGTGAATGAGCAGTTCTTC
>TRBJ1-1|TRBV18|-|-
CASSPSDRNTEAFF
TGTGCCAGCTCACCATCGGACAGGAACACTGAAGCTTTCTTT
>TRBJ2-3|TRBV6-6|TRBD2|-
CASSSRTSGSTDTQYF
TGTGCCAGCAGTTCCCGGACTAGCGGGAGCACAGATACGCAGTATTTT
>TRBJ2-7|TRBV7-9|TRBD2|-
CASSLPGLGFEQYF
TGTGCCAGCAGCTTACCGGGACTAGGGTTCGAGCAGTACTTC
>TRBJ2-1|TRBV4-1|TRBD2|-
CASSQSSGRNNEQFF
TGCGCCAGCAGCCAATCTAGCGGGAGGAACAATGAGCAGTTCTTC
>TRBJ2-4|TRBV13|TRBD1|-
CASSLVWDRENIQYF
TGTGCCAGCAGCTTAGTTTGGGACAGGGAGAACATTCAGTACTTC
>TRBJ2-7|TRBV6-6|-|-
CASSYDTVTYEQYF
TGTGCCAGCAGTTACGATACGGTTACCTACGAGCAGTACTTC
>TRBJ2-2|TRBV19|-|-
CASSHTHYRERAGELFF
TGTGCCAGTAGCCACACACATTACCGGGAGAGGGCCGGGGAGCTGTTTTTT
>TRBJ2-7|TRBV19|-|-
CASSTGLGVAYEQYF
TGTGCCAGTAGTACCGGACTTGGGGTCGCCTACGAGCAGTACTTC
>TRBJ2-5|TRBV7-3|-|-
CASSFQGRETQYF
TGTGCCAGCAGCTTCCAGGGTAGAGAGACCCAGTACTTC
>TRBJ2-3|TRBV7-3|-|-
CASSSHSAGTQYF
TGTGCCAGCAGCTCACACAGCGCGGGGACGCAGTATTTT
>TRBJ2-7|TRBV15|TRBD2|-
CATSGLAGGPEQYF
TGTGCCACCAGCGGGCTAGCGGGAGGTCCCGAGCAGTACTTC
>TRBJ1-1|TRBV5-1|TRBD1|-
CASSLNPGQGPSNTEAFF
TGCGCCAGCAGTCTTAATCCGGGACAGGGGCCATCGAACACTGAAGCTTTCTTT
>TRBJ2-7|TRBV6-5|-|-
CASSYGPGTYEQYF
TGTGCCAGCAGTTACGGTCCAGGTACCTACGAGCAGTACTTC
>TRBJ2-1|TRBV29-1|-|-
CSVDSRRDSYNEQFF
TGCAGCGTTGATTCTCGGCGGGACTCCTACAATGAGCAGTTCTTC
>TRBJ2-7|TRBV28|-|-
CASSFLGAYEQYF
TGTGCCAGCAGTTTCCTCGGAGCCTACGAGCAGTACTTC
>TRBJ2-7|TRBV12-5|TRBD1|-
CASGLPRTGAQYEQYF
TGTGCTAGTGGTTTGCCGAGGACAGGGGCTCAGTACGAGCAGTACTTC
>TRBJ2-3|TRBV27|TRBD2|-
CASRRGGEADTQYF
TGTGCCAGCAGGCGGGGGGGGGAGGCAGATACGCAGTATTTT
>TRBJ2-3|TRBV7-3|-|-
CASSPSGTDTQYF
TGTGCCAGCAGCCCTAGCGGCACAGATACGCAGTATTTT
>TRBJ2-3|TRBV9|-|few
CASSVRPGGFTDTQYF
TGTGCCAGCAGCGTACGCCCAGGAGGGTTCACAGATACGCAGTATTTT